This T cell receptor beta chain was profiled in a study of blood T cell repertoires in COVID-19. Study-wide context: Samples representing acute and convalescent COVID-19 were sourced from the United States, Italy and Spain.

V was clipped by 4 bases and J by 4 bases, with 8 bases between them. Germline V gives CDR1 SGHTA, CDR2 FQGNSA. The CDR3 totals 13 residues. Using immunoSEQ multiplex PCR, the repertoire was profiled, and TCRdb retains in-frame clones only, with some absent. This table has about 170,000 clones, approximately 91% appearing once. Source material: peripheral blood. V gene TRBV7-2 combines with J gene TRBJ1-5; maybe TRBD1 (5 bases). The receptor was isolated from a man aged 50 to 59 with acute or convalescent COVID-19. CDR3 nucleotide sequence: TGTGCCAGCAGCTCAAGACAGAATCAGCCCCAGCATTTT. Translating it yields CASSSRQNQPQHF.